What follows describes a single T cell receptor (beta chain). The sample carries other DNA sequences with the same CDR3. The data stem from a study of shared clonotypes between healthy human individuals. Under the authors' procedure: ImmunoSEQ sequences covered only the junction and lacked quality scores; filtering therefore differed. Libraries were prepared by immunoSEQ multiplex PCR; TCRdb keeps only in-frame clonotypes and omits some of them. Clone size and the V and J calls come from that table; the DNA yielded D and trimming. The data hold around 700,000 clones, with 90% to 95% observed a single time. Trimming cost V 1 base and J 4 bases, with 11 bases left between them. The CDR3 is 15 amino acids. CDR1 and CDR2 (germline): SGHAT, FQNNGV. In the naive CD8 group, cells lacked CD45RO and were positively selected for CCR7, so terminally differentiated effector memory CD45RA+ cells were left out.

The clonotype originates from a man aged 25 to 40 in good health. The chain uses TRBV11-2 and TRBJ2-1; the D gene is possibly TRBD2 (6 bases). The sequencing sample was made of naive CD8+ T cells sorted from blood. The CDR3, as DNA: TGTGCCAGCAGCTTAGGGCGGGATGGGTACAATGAGCAGTTCTTC. Protein: CASSLGRDGYNEQFF. The variable domain in full, with the rest retrieved from reference TRBV11-2 and TRBJ2-1, is EAGVAQSPRYKIIEKRQSVAFWCNPISGHATLYWYQQILGQGPKLLIQFQNNGVVDDSQLPKDRFSAERLKGVDSTLKIQPAKLEDSAVYLCASSLGRDGYNEQFFGPGTRLTVL.